The 25 T cell receptor beta chains presented below share a single source sample, sequenced in a study of spatial heterogeneity in lung cancer. Time point specified: sample taken at primary tumor resection. Unsorted whole RNA samples from tumor, nontumor lung or frozen PBMC were sequenced. MiXCR, applied by TCRdb to the 5' RACE reads, yields one record per CDR3 protein. The sample carries about 42,000 distinct CDR3 sequences, roughly 7.1% recorded once. The starting material was PBMCs, obtained at surgery. The receptor source for this set is a female donor with early-stage non-small cell lung cancer.

V is TRBV11-2 and J is TRBJ2-5, with a tentative D call TRBD1 (6 bases). With 2 bases removed from V and 1 base from J, the gap between germline ends came to 11 bases. Per germline, CDR1 SGHAT and CDR2 FQNNGV. The CDR3 runs to 15 residues. CDR3 region: CASSLRGTLQETQYF. Written as DNA, the CDR3 is TGTGCCAGCAGCTTAAGGGGGACACTCCAAGAGACCCAGTACTTC.

The rearrangement uses TRBV21-1 and TRBJ1-1; the table's D call, TRBD1, was not checked against the DNA. TRBV21-1 is marked as a pseudogene. The CDR3 is 10 residues long. CDR3 protein: CACRTGKAFF. The CDR3 DNA reads TGTGCCTGCAGGACAGGGAAAGCTTTCTTT.

V gene TRBV6-1 combines with J gene TRBJ1-2; D gene ambiguous. The germline CDR1 and CDR2 sequences are MNHNS and SASEGT. The V end was cut by 7 bases, the J end by 4 bases, with 10 bases between. The CDR3 is 12 amino acids. DNA for the CDR3: TGTGCCAGCATTGGGTACAGCTATGGCTACACCTTC. Protein sequence: CASIGYSYGYTF.

This clonotype was seen at least ten times. The rearrangement links TRBV12-3 or TRBV12-4 to TRBJ2-1, with 9 nucleotides matching TRBD2. The CDR3 spans 14 residues. The V and J ends lost 6 bases and 9 bases, in that order; junction bases with no gene match: 9. CDR3 protein: CASRALAGRGEQFF. The CDR3 DNA reads as TGTGCCAGCAGAGCTCTAGCGGGGAGGGGTGAGCAGTTCTTC.

This clonotype was counted ten times or more. The chain employs TRBV20-1 and TRBJ2-1; D is ambiguous. In germline, CDR1 is DFQATT, CDR2 SNEGSKA (reference sequence). Trimming took off 7 bases at V and 1 base at J, with 11 bases between the two ends. The CDR3 runs to 13 residues. CDR3 residues: CSGLDRSYNEQFF. The CDR3 coding sequence is TGCAGTGGACTGGACCGTTCCTACAATGAGCAGTTCTTC.

Details on this clonotype: A single base separates this from a much larger clone, so it may be a read error. The chain joins TRBV5-8 to TRBJ1-5; either TRBD1 or TRBD2 may fit D (5 bases each). With the DNA end fitting TRBJ2-3 better, the J assignment may be wrong. The CDR3 sequence is 15 residues long. Germline loops: CDR1 SGHTS, CDR2 YDEGEE. The CDR3 DNA is TGTGCCAGCAGCTTGGCGGGACGGCACAATCAGCCCCAGTATTTT. Its protein is CASSLAGRHNQPQYF.

A note on this clonotype: A much larger clone is a single base away; this may be a read error. V is TRBV7-9 and J is TRBJ2-7; 8 bases match TRBD2. The trim removed 6 bases at V and 1 base at J, leaving 8 bases unmatched. The CDR3 totals 15 residues. Germline V CDR1 and CDR2: SEHNR, FQNEAQ (reference sequence). CDR3 in DNA: TGTGCCAGCAGTTATAGCGGGGCCCGATCCTACGAGCAGTACTTC. As protein: CASSYSGARSYEQYF.

This clonotype has more than one count but fewer than ten. The chain links TRBV28 to TRBJ2-1, with 12 bases aligning to TRBD2. V shed 2 bases, J shed 4 bases, and the junction held 3 bases outside the gene matches. The CDR3 is 16 residues long. Germline CDR1 is MDHEN and CDR2 is SYDVKM. This chain's CDR3 is CASSLTSGGSYNEQFF. The CDR3 nucleotides read TGTGCCAGCAGTTTAACTAGCGGGGGGTCTTACAATGAGCAGTTCTTC.

This clonotype turned up a few times. This chain joins TRBV5-6 and TRBJ1-4; TRBD1 might be the D (6 bases). The germline V and J ends were trimmed by 0 bases and 4 bases, with 13 bases remaining between them. CDR1 and CDR2 (germline): SGHDT, YYEEEE. This CDR3 is built from 16 residues. CDR3 sequence reads: CASSLGDTGYNEKLFF. The DNA for the CDR3 is TGTGCCAGCAGCTTGGGGGACACAGGGTATAATGAAAAACTGTTTTTT. Full variable domain (outside the CDR3, taken from reference TRBV5-6 and TRBJ1-4): DAGVTQSPTHLIKTRGQQVTLRCSPKSGHDTVSWYQQALGQGPQFIFQYYEEEERQRGNFPDRFSGHQFPNYSSELNVNALLLGDSALYLCASSLGDTGYNEKLFFGSGTQLSVL.

This clonotype has ten or more counts. The V and J genes are TRBV10-3 and TRBJ2-7; tentative D call: TRBD2 (6 bases). Deletions cut 6 bases from V and 5 bases from J, with 14 bases between. Germline V gives CDR1 ENHRY, CDR2 SYGVKD. This CDR3 has 13 residues. The CDR3 sequence: CAIRAAGNDEQYF. DNA for the CDR3: TGTGCCATCAGGGCCGCGGGGAACGACGAGCAGTACTTC.

In this sample, this clonotype turned up a few times. The CDR3 region has the DNA TGTGCCAGCCTCGACAGGACGAACACCGGGGAGCTGTTTTTT. Encoded protein: CASLDRTNTGELFF. This chain connects TRBV28 to TRBJ2-2; the D gene is possibly TRBD1 (6 bases). Germline V gene data show CDR1 as MDHEN and CDR2 as SYDVKM. The V gene lost 8 bases and the J gene lost 0 bases, with 10 bases spanning the gap. The CDR3 has 14 residues.

The table lists this clonotype with a few counts. This chain links TRBV4-1 with TRBJ2-1; weak D call: TRBD1 (5 bases). This CDR3 comprises 13 residues. V lost 4 bases and J lost 5, with 9 bases in between. Germline V gene sequence: CDR1 MGHRA, CDR2 YSYEKL. The chain's CDR3 is CASSRATDNEQFF. The CDR3 bases are TGCGCCAGCAGCCGGGCGACAGACAATGAGCAGTTCTTC.

This clonotype was counted ten times or more. The chain combines TRBV12-3 or TRBV12-4 with TRBJ2-7; D gene ambiguous. This CDR3 region has 14 residues. V gave up 1 base and J gave up 0 bases, with 7 bases separating them. The CDR3 protein is CASSLGGNSYEQYF. CDR3 coding DNA: TGTGCCAGCAGTTTAGGCGGCAACTCCTACGAGCAGTACTTC.

This clonotype has more than one count but fewer than ten. This sequence joins TRBV7-2 and TRBJ1-2, with 7 bases matching TRBD1. The CDR3 is 14 residues long. V lost 3 bases to trimming and J lost 2 bases; unmatched junction nucleotides: 3. Germline V gives CDR1 SGHTA, CDR2 FQGNSA. CDR3 region: CASSFLQGNYGYTF. The CDR3 DNA reads TGTGCCAGCAGCTTCTTACAGGGGAACTATGGCTACACCTTC.

The CDR3 loop reads CASNFPGTGEDTQYF. DNA of the CDR3: TGTGCCAGCAACTTCCCCGGGACAGGGGAGGATACGCAGTATTTT. This chain connects TRBV2 to TRBJ2-3; TRBD1 aligns across 10 bases. Looked up from germline, CDR1 is SNHLY and CDR2 is FYNNEI. J was trimmed by 6 bases and V by 7 bases; bases with no gene match: 10. The CDR3 consists of 15 residues.

This clonotype came up a few times. The V gene is TRBV28, the J gene TRBJ1-5, with unresolved D. The germline V gene has CDR1 MDHEN and CDR2 SYDVKM. V lost 5 bases and J 5 bases, leaving 4 bases between the germline ends. CDR3 length: 11 amino acids. CDR3 residues: CASSTHQPQHF. CDR3 in DNA: TGTGCCAGCAGTACTCATCAGCCCCAGCATTTT.

This clonotype occurred a few times. The CDR3 nucleotides read TGTGCCAGCAGCTTGGGGTTCACGGGACTCAGCTTGAACACTGAAGCTTTCTTT. It codes for CASSLGFTGLSLNTEAFF. The chain couples TRBV5-6 to TRBJ1-1; possible D gene TRBD1, 5 bases. Germline CDR1 is SGHDT and CDR2 is YYEEEE. The CDR3 has 18 residues. V was clipped by 0 bases and J by 0 bases, with 18 bases between them.

This clonotype was recorded many times. DNA for the CDR3: TGTGCCAGCTCCGGGAACACTGAAGCTTTCTTT. It is translated as CASSGNTEAFF. V gene TRBV28 combines with J gene TRBJ1-1; D remains ambiguous. V lost 8 bases to trimming and J lost 1 base, with 5 bases between them. The CDR3 runs to 11 residues. Per the germline V gene, CDR1 is MDHEN and CDR2 is SYDVKM.

This clonotype was seen ten or more times. The gene calls are TRBV29-1 and TRBJ2-5; tentative D call: TRBD2 (5 bases). This CDR3 has 12 amino acids. The germline gives CDR1 SQVTM, CDR2 ANQGSEA. Trimming left V 2 bases short and J 4 bases short, with 8 bases between. The CDR3, as DNA: TGCAGCGTTGAAAGGGAGCTAGAGACCCAGTACTTC. Its translation is CSVERELETQYF.

This clonotype was observed at least ten times. CDR3 DNA: TGCGCCAGCAGCTTGGATCCGGGACCAAGACACTATGGCTACACCTTC. It specifies CASSLDPGPRHYGYTF. The V gene is TRBV5-1, the J gene TRBJ1-2, with a tentative D call TRBD1 (5 bases). Germline V gene lookup returns CDR1 SGHRS and CDR2 YFSETQ. V was trimmed by 0 bases and J by 3 bases, leaving 15 bases between them. This CDR3 is 16 amino acids long.

The table lists this clonotype with many counts. The CDR3 here is CAWDREGNNEQFF. The DNA of the CDR3 is TGTGCCTGGGACAGGGAAGGAAACAATGAGCAGTTCTTC. The J gene is TRBJ2-1, the V gene TRBV30; 7 positions match TRBD1. This CDR3 is 13 amino acids long. V lost 5 bases to trimming and J lost 5 bases; unmatched junction nucleotides: 6. Germline V gives CDR1 GTSNPN, CDR2 SVGIG (reference sequence).

This clonotype was seen ten or more times. The chain links TRBV5-1 to TRBJ2-7; D not certain. The CDR3 totals 15 residues. V was shortened by 0 bases and J by 2 bases, with 12 bases between the two germline ends. Germline CDR1 SGHRS, CDR2 YFSETQ. CDR3 sequence reads: CASSLEAQSPYEQYF. CDR3 in DNA: TGCGCCAGCAGCTTGGAGGCCCAGAGCCCCTACGAGCAGTACTTC.

This clonotype has ten or more counts. The V and J genes are TRBV28 and TRBJ2-7; D is unresolved. Germline lookup yields CDR1 MDHEN and CDR2 SYDVKM. V dropped 6 bases and J dropped 3 bases, with 15 bases sitting between them. The length of the CDR3 is 14 residues. Written as DNA, the CDR3 is TGTGCCAGCAGCGAAACAAGTTGGGACTACGAGCAGTACTTC. It is translated as CASSETSWDYEQYF.

This clonotype was detected ten times or more. The chain has TRBV11-2 and TRBJ1-1; D is possibly TRBD1 (6 bases). This CDR3 contains 14 residues. CDR1 is SGHAT and CDR2 is FQNNGV in the germline V gene. The V gene lost 4 bases and the J gene lost 11 bases, with 20 bases spanning the gap. The CDR3 loop reads CASSYLRQAQEAFF. DNA of the CDR3: TGTGCCAGCAGCTACCTCAGACAGGCCCAGGAGGCTTTCTTT.

The CDR3 nucleotides are TGCGCCAGCAGCTTGGCCCCAGACATGGACTATGGCTACACCTTC. This translates into CASSLAPDMDYGYTF. V usage is TRBV5-1 and J usage is TRBJ1-2; unclear D gene. The length of the CDR3 is 15 residues. The V end lost 0 bases, the J end lost 3 bases, and 12 bases lay between the germline ends. Germline CDR1 is SGHRS and CDR2 is YFSETQ.